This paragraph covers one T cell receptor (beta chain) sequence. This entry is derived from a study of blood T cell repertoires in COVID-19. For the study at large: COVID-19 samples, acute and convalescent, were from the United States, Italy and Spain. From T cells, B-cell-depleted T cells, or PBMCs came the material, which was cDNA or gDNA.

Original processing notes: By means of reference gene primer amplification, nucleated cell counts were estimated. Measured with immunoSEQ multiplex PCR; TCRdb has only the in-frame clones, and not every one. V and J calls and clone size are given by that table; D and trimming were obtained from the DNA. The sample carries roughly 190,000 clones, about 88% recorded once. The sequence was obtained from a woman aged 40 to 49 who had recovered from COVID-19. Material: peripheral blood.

The chain's CDR3 is CASSSKQTGRYEQYF. The CDR3 nucleotides are TGTGCCAGCAGCTCGAAACAGACAGGGAGGTACGAGCAGTACTTC. The V and J genes are TRBV7-6 and TRBJ2-7; D is perhaps TRBD1 (7 bases). The V and J ends lost 4 bases and 4 bases respectively, with 17 bases between them. Per germline, CDR1 SGHVS and CDR2 FNYEAQ. There are 15 residues in the CDR3.